This T cell receptor (beta chain) derives from a study of T cells in Graves' hyperthyroidism and ophthalmopathy (dated by TCRdb to the late 2010s). Context from the whole study: Peripheral blood samples were taken at initial diagnosis, before any treatment was given. A discovery cohort of about a hundred patients, approximately 44 with Graves' ophthalmopathy and 55 to 60 with stable Graves' hyperthyroidism, was used to find distinguishing TCR V-J signatures. After blood sampling, hyperthyroidism patients were treated with methimazole at a starting dose of 30 mg daily, and ophthalmopathy patients were treated with high-dose intravenous methylprednisolone. In several Graves' hyperthyroidism patients, the study also compared T-cell repertoires from thyroid tissue with T-cell repertoires from blood. Prospective prediction of ophthalmopathy was tested in an independent validation cohort consisting of 18 to 20 hyperthyroidism patients and more than 15 patients who later progressed to ophthalmopathy. The 95 to 100 discovery patients were randomly divided into training and test sets at a 7:3 ratio. The paper describes TCR Vbeta CDR3 sequencing of 135 peripheral blood samples, made up of 43 ophthalmopathy patients, over 70 hyperthyroidism patients and 17 progressor patients. The study at large found these results: Most expanded thyroid clonotypes (frequency above 0.001) were also found in blood, which suggests that blood repertoires may mirror thyroid immune responses. No statistical method was used to fix the sample size in advance, and group allocation was not hidden from the investigators. A model built on a 13 V-J signature distinguished ophthalmopathy from stable hyperthyroidism, reaching 85% to 90% sensitivity and 81.08% specificity in cross-validation and 80%/75% in testing. In validation, progression to ophthalmopathy was predicted by the model with almost 71% sensitivity and 72.22% specificity, a median of approximately 6.5 months before onset.

The CDR3 covers 16 residues, taking in both the cysteine and the phenylalanine. Only CDR3 DNA remains: 48 bases, in frame from the first base. V loses 4 bases, J loses 7 bases, and the germline ends lie 19 bases apart. CDR1 and CDR2 are drawn from the germline V gene (reference sequence): LNHDA, SQIVND. As to this clonotype: Its antigen is not yet known. Per-nucleotide qualities are absent, and no much larger clonotype sits a single base away.

Hyperthyroidism patients were aged 18 to 65 years and newly diagnosed, with disease duration of less than 2 months. Any patient with an uncontrolled infection, another autoimmune disease, pregnancy or lactation was excluded. Diagnoses were based on clinical symptoms, serum thyroxine and TRAb, thyroid ultrasound and orbital computed tomography. Blood from progressor patients was collected at the time of first diagnosis with hyperthyroidism, before any ophthalmopathy symptoms had appeared. Ficoll-Paque density gradient centrifugation was used to isolate PBMCs from 10 ml of fresh peripheral blood. Patients classed as progressors first received a Graves' hyperthyroidism diagnosis and then went on to develop ophthalmopathy during follow-up. Total RNA was extracted using Trizol reagent, and RNA quality was assessed on an Agilent 2100 Bioanalyzer. The TCR beta CDR3 regions were amplified from the RNA transcripts. The TCR CDR3 was subjected to a first round of RT-PCR using the HTBI primer set and the Qiagen OneStep RT-PCR kit. Libraries were constructed in a second round of multiplex PCR, after which size selection and purification were carried out. Libraries were sequenced paired-end with 100 bp reads on an Illumina HiSeq2000. Processing in the source paper ran as follows. SOAPnuke was used to process the raw data, with reads discarded if the reads contained adapters or uncalled bases, had a mean Phred below 15, or lacked an exact constant-primer or identifier match. High-quality paired reads were merged using COPE v1.2.5, and each unique nucleotide sequence was defined as a clonotype. MiTCR v1.1 was used to align clonotypes to the IMGT TRBV, TRBD and TRBJ reference segments. The analysis included only V-J combinations with a frequency above 0.0001, which together covered roughly 99% of the repertoires. The TCS score was defined as F50 (clonal expansion) divided by E x V (chaos), with BLOSUM62-based TCRdist calculated between CDR3 peptides within each V-J. Welch's t-statistics and random forest reduced just over 500 V-J features to 13, which were used in a naive Bayes classifier (R e1071). Using fastp trimming at Q25 and MiXCR clonotype assembly, TCRdb reanalyzed the public sequencing data and kept in-frame beta chains. Duplicate CDR3 protein sequences are folded into a single record with the most common DNA and genes. These V and J calls rely on TCRdb rather than the paper's analysis. The sample yields 730,000 or so distinct CDR3 sequences; around 19% were counted once. Around 17% of the sample lies in the top ten.

This receptor was taken from a woman in her forties or fifties with Graves' hyperthyroidism that later progressed to Graves' ophthalmopathy. Recombination linked TRBV19 to TRBJ1-4; no D gene can be assigned with confidence. Sequenced material: blood. This receptor carries the CDR3 CASSSPRALEGEKLFF. At the DNA level, the sequence is TGTGCCAGTAGTAGCCCCCGGGCTCTAGAGGGTGAAAAACTGTTTTTT. With the rest looked up from the reference TRBV19 and TRBJ1-4 genes rather than sequenced, the full variable domain is DGGITQSPKYLFRKEGQNVTLSCEQNLNHDAMYWYRQDPGQGLRLIYYSQIVNDFQKGDIAEGYSVSREKKESFPLTVTSAQKNPTAFYLCASSSPRALEGEKLFFGSGTQLSVL.